These 22 T cell receptor beta chains originate from one sample sequenced in a study of blood T cell repertoires in COVID-19. This table comes from immunoSEQ multiplex PCR, and its TCRdb copy is limited to in-frame clones, with some not included. The table lists about 230,000 clones, more than 75% of them singletons, with 11% in the top ten. The sample was peripheral blood. Receptor source: a man aged 45-65 years with COVID-19, enrolled during active disease.

This sequence joins TRBV3-1 (or the pseudogene TRBV3-2) and TRBJ1-2; TRBD1 aligns across 7 bases. Germline loops: CDR1 LGHDT, CDR2 YNNKEL (reference sequence). This CDR3 spans 14 amino acids. The J segment lost 2 bases and the V segment lost 4 bases, leaving 4 bases of the junction unmatched. CDR3 protein: CASSPGTDNYGYTF. The CDR3 nucleotides are TGTGCCAGCAGCCCCGGGACAGACAACTATGGCTACACCTTC.

The chain has TRBV18 and TRBJ1-5; D may be TRBD1 (5 bases). Trimming cost V 8 bases and J 1 base, with 24 bases left between them. This CDR3 comprises 18 residues. In germline, CDR1 is KGHSH, CDR2 LQKENI. The CDR3 bases are TGTGCCAGCAAAGGGGCAGTCCCAGCCGGGGGAAGCAATCAGCCCCAGCATTTT. Its translation: CASKGAVPAGGSNQPQHF. The full variable domain, its missing parts supplied by reference TRBV18 and TRBJ1-5, is NAGVMQNPRHLVRRRGQEARLRCSPMKGHSHVYWYRQLPEEGLKFMVYLQKENIIDESGMPKERFSAEFPKEGPSILRIQQVVRGDSAAYFCASKGAVPAGGSNQPQHFGDGTRLSIL.

The chain joins TRBV29-1 to TRBJ2-5, with 10 bases that match TRBD2. CDR1 is SQVTM and CDR2 is ANQGSEA in the germline V gene. The ends lost 4 bases at V and 3 bases at J; junction bases unmatched: 17. The CDR3 extends over 18 amino acids. The CDR3 DNA reads TGCAGCGTTGCCCGATGTATGGCTGGAGCGGGGGGGGAAGAGACCCAGTACTTC. Protein sequence: CSVARCMAGAGGEETQYF.

This rearrangement joins TRBV7-2 to TRBJ2-1; 12 bases are shared with TRBD2. The CDR3 has 15 amino acids. Looked up from germline, CDR1 is SGHTA and CDR2 is FQGNSA. The junction had 3 bases not matched to a gene; V was cut back by 4 bases and J by 5 bases. Written as DNA, the CDR3 is TGTGCCAGCAGCTACAGACTAGCGGGGGACAATGAGCAGTTCTTC. Encoded protein: CASSYRLAGDNEQFF.

V is TRBV14 and J is TRBJ1-2; possible D gene TRBD1, 5 bases. V gave up 1 base and J gave up 4 bases, with 19 bases separating them. The CDR3 is made up of 17 amino acids. Germline V gene lookup returns CDR1 SGHDN and CDR2 FVKESK. This CDR3 is CASSQGTSRAGGYGYTF. DNA of the CDR3: TGTGCCAGCAGCCAAGGGACATCCCGGGCCGGCGGCTATGGCTACACCTTC.

The CDR3 here is CSARREQFF. The CDR3 coding sequence is TGCAGTGCTCGGCGGGAGCAGTTCTTC. The rearrangement uses TRBV20-1 and TRBJ2-1; D is uncertain. The V and J ends lost 5 bases and 10 bases respectively, with 6 bases between them. CDR3 length: 9 amino acids. Germline V lookup: CDR1 DFQATT, CDR2 SNEGSKA (reference sequence).

The J gene is TRBJ1-4, the V gene TRBV6-5; the D is unclear. Looked up from germline, CDR1 is MNHEY and CDR2 is SVGAGI. The V end was cut by 0 bases, the J end by 7 bases, with 6 bases between. The CDR3 runs 13 residues. The CDR3 here is CASSYSRIEKLFF. The CDR3 coding sequence is TGTGCCAGCAGTTACTCGCGGATTGAAAAACTGTTTTTT.

The chain is built from TRBV18 and TRBJ2-7, with 8 bases aligning to TRBD2. After removal of 5 bases from V and 2 bases from J, the junction contained 8 bases not matched to a gene. Per germline, CDR1 KGHSH and CDR2 LQKENI. The CDR3 is 15 amino acids. CDR3 nucleotide sequence: TGTGCCAGCTCAGTAGATAGCGGGGTAACCTACGAGCAGTACTTC. Its protein product is CASSVDSGVTYEQYF.

The rearrangement links TRBV19 to TRBJ2-2; D may be TRBD2 (6 bases). Trimming removed 3 bases at V and 6 bases at J, with 14 bases between. Germline CDR1 reads LNHDA; CDR2 reads SQIVND (reference sequence). The CDR3 sequence is 15 residues long. CDR3 residues: CASSIVVGEAGELFF. The CDR3 region has the DNA TGTGCCAGTAGTATTGTTGTGGGGGAGGCCGGGGAGCTGTTTTTT. The entire variable domain, with the rest obtained from reference TRBV19 and TRBJ2-2, is as follows: DGGITQSPKYLFRKEGQNVTLSCEQNLNHDAMYWYRQDPGQGLRLIYYSQIVNDFQKGDIAEGYSVSREKKESFPLTVTSAQKNPTAFYLCASSIVVGEAGELFFGEGSRLTVL.

The V gene is TRBV6-2 or TRBV6-3, the J gene TRBJ1-2; D not certain. Looked up from germline, CDR1 is MNHEY and CDR2 is SVGEGT. Trimming left V 1 base short and J 0 bases short, with 9 bases between. The length of the CDR3 is 15 residues. The DNA for the CDR3 is TGTGCCAGCAGTTACTGGGCCCAAGCTAACTATGGCTACACCTTC. Translation gives CASSYWAQANYGYTF.

The rearrangement links TRBV7-2 to TRBJ2-7, with 9 positions matching TRBD2. Germline V lookup: CDR1 SGHTA, CDR2 FQGNSA. The trim removed 5 bases at V and 3 bases at J, leaving 5 bases unmatched. This CDR3 contains 14 residues. The CDR3, as DNA: TGTGCCAGCAGCCCGGGACTAGCCAGCTACGAGCAGTACTTC. This encodes CASSPGLASYEQYF.

This sequence joins TRBV27 and TRBJ2-7, with 8 bases that match TRBD1. The CDR3 covers 15 residues. The V segment lost 6 bases and the J segment 4 bases; nucleotides outside the gene matches: 11. Germline V lookup: CDR1 MNHEY, CDR2 SMNVEV (reference sequence). CDR3 sequence: CASSPDRDPLYEQYF. The CDR3 DNA sequence: TGTGCCAGCAGCCCGGACAGGGATCCCCTTTACGAGCAGTACTTC.

The chain links TRBV4-3 to TRBJ1-5, with TRBD1 as a possible D gene (6 bases). The V and J ends lost 2 bases and 5 bases respectively, with 13 bases between them. From germline, CDR1 is LGHNA and CDR2 YSLEER. This CDR3 region has 15 residues. The CDR3 region is CASSQQGGGDQPQHF. CDR3 in DNA: TGCGCCAGCAGCCAACAGGGAGGGGGTGATCAGCCCCAGCATTTT.

V and J are TRBV5-4 and TRBJ2-3, with D possibly TRBD2 on 5 matching bases. V lost 3 bases and J 7 bases, leaving 12 bases between the germline ends. The CDR3 is 13 amino acids. CDR1 and CDR2 (germline): SGHNT, YYREEE (reference sequence). In nucleotides, the CDR3 is TGTGCCAGCAGCTCCGCGGGTGAGAATACGCAGTATTTT. Residues: CASSSAGENTQYF.

The chain employs TRBV28 and TRBJ1-5, with D maybe TRBD1 (6 bases). The germline CDR1 and CDR2 sequences are MDHEN and SYDVKM. The CDR3 has 14 amino acids. DNA of the CDR3: TGTGGAGCGGACGGACAGCAGTACAATCAGCCCCAGCATTTT. It yields the protein CGADGQQYNQPQHF.

The chain combines TRBV6-1 with TRBJ2-2; D possibly corresponds to TRBD1 (5 bases). The germline V gene has CDR1 MNHNS and CDR2 SASEGT. The CDR3 extends over 15 amino acids. The ends were cut back, 2 bases at V and 10 bases at J, with 17 bases in the middle. Here the CDR3 DNA reads TGTGCCAGCAGTGAACACCTTGACAGTCCCCAGGAGCTGTTTTTT. It translates to CASSEHLDSPQELFF.

The rearrangement joins TRBV3-1 (or the pseudogene TRBV3-2) to TRBJ2-6; D unclear. This CDR3 spans 19 amino acids. Trimming cost V 0 bases and J 0 bases, with 15 bases left between them. Germline-derived CDR1 and CDR2 are LGHDT and YNNKEL (reference sequence). This chain's CDR3 is CASSQDSAAPLSGANVLTF. The CDR3 nucleotides read TGTGCCAGCAGCCAAGATTCGGCGGCCCCTCTCTCTGGGGCCAACGTCCTGACTTTC.

The chain joins TRBV11-2 to TRBJ1-1; maybe TRBD1 (6 bases). This CDR3 is 17 amino acids long. From germline, CDR1 is SGHAT and CDR2 FQNNGV. Trimming stripped 6 bases from V and 0 bases from J, with 20 bases between. Here the CDR3 DNA reads TGTGCCAGCAGAAAACGACCGGGCGGACAGATGAACACTGAAGCTTTCTTT. Residues: CASRKRPGGQMNTEAFF.

V is TRBV5-8 and J is TRBJ1-1; D call uncertain. The CDR3 totals 16 residues. V was clipped by 0 bases and J by 5 bases, with 17 bases between them. Germline CDR1 reads SGHTS; CDR2 reads YDEGEE. CDR3 DNA sequence: TGTGCCAGCAGCTTGGGGCAACCCGGAGGGAGAACTGAAGCTTTCTTT. Translated: CASSLGQPGGRTEAFF. Drawing the rest from reference TRBV5-8 and TRBJ1-1, the complete variable domain is EAGVTQSPTHLIKTRGQQATLRCSPISGHTSVYWYQQALGLGLQFLLWYDEGEERNRGNFPPRFSGRQFPNYSSELNVNALELEDSALYLCASSLGQPGGRTEAFFGQGTRLTVV.

The chain combines TRBV24-1 with TRBJ2-2, with D perhaps TRBD2 (5 bases). This CDR3 is built from 16 residues. V lost 3 bases to trimming and J lost 3 bases, with 13 bases between them. Germline V gives CDR1 KGHDR, CDR2 SFDVKD. CDR3 region: CATSDAKGADTGELFF. The DNA of the CDR3 is TGTGCCACCAGTGATGCCAAGGGAGCAGACACCGGGGAGCTGTTTTTT.

This chain uses TRBV6-2 or TRBV6-3 with TRBJ1-5; 7 nucleotides match TRBD1. Germline values: CDR1 MNHEY, CDR2 SVGEGT. Germline trimming cut 6 bases from V and 2 bases from J; bases unmatched to any gene: 7. CDR3 length: 15 amino acids. The CDR3 bases are TGTGCCAGCAGCCGTGGACAGGTTGGCAATCAGCCCCAGCATTTT. It yields the protein CASSRGQVGNQPQHF.

The J gene is TRBJ2-3, the V gene TRBV5-1; 7 positions match TRBD2. Germline V gene lookup returns CDR1 SGHRS and CDR2 YFSETQ. CDR3 length equals 14 residues. With 4 bases clipped from V and 4 bases from J, the junction kept 6 bases outside the gene matches. The CDR3 here is CASSPGLPADTQYF. The CDR3 nucleotides read TGCGCCAGCAGCCCGGGACTACCCGCAGATACGCAGTATTTT.